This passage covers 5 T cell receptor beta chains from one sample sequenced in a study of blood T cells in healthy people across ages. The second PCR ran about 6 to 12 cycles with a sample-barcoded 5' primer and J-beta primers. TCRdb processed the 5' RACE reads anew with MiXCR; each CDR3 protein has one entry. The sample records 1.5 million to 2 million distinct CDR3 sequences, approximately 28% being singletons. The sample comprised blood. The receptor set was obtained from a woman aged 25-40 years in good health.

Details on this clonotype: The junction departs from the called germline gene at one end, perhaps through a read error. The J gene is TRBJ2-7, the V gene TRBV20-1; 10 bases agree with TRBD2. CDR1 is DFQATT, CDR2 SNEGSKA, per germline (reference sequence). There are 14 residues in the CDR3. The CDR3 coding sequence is TGCAGTGCCATAAGCGGGAGGGCCTCCCACGAGCAGTACTTC. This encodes CSAISGRASHEQYF.

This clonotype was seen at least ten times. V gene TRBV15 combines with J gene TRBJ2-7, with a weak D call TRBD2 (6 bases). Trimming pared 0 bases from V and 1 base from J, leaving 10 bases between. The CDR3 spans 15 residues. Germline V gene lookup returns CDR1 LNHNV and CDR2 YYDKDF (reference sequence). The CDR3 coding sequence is TGTGCCACCAGCAGAGATTTCGGGAGTTCCTACGAGCAGTACTTC. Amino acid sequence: CATSRDFGSSYEQYF. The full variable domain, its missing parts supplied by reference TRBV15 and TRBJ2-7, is DAMVIQNPRYQVTQFGKPVTLSCSQTLNHNVMYWYQQKSSQAPKLLFHYYDKDFNNEADTPDNFQSRRPNTSFCFLDIRSPGLGDTAMYLCATSRDFGSSYEQYFGPGTRLTVT.

CDR3 bases: TGTGCCAGCAGTCCCGGGACTAGCGGGATCATGGCGGAGCAGTTCTTC. This codes for CASSPGTSGIMAEQFF. The chain recombines TRBV27 with TRBJ2-1; 13 nucleotides line up with TRBD2. This CDR3 contains 16 residues. Germline values: CDR1 MNHEY, CDR2 SMNVEV (reference sequence). Trimming cost V 5 bases and J 10 bases; bases outside gene matches: 11.

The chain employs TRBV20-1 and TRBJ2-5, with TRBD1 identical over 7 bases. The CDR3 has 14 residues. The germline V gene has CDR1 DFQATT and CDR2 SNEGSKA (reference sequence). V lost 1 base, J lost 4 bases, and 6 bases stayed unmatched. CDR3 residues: CSARASTGIETQYF. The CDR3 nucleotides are TGCAGTGCTAGAGCTTCGACAGGGATAGAGACCCAGTACTTC.

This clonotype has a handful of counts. The CDR3 DNA sequence: TGTGCCAGCAGTTACTCCGGACAGGGGGCGCGCGGCTACACCTTC. Translating gives CASSYSGQGARGYTF. This rearrangement joins TRBV6-6 to TRBJ1-2, with TRBD1 identical over 11 bases. Germline CDR1 and CDR2: MNHNY and SVGAGI (reference sequence). With V trimmed by 0 bases and J by 8 bases, 5 bases remained unmatched. The CDR3 totals 15 residues.